This T cell receptor beta chain appears in the sequencing data of a study of blood T cell repertoires in COVID-19. Study information: The United States, Italy and Spain were the sources of the acute and convalescent COVID-19 samples. Sample material is recorded as cDNA or gDNA derived from T cells, B-cell-depleted T cells, or PBMCs.

Categorization into cohorts depended on clinical history that participants reported. CDR1 SGHNT and CDR2 YYREEE come from the germline V gene (reference sequence). The CDR3 has 14 amino acids. V shed 0 bases, J shed 6 bases, and the junction held 3 bases outside the gene matches. As originally analysed: Estimates of nucleated cell counts were drawn from the amplification of reference gene primers. Here immunoSEQ multiplex PCR was the method, and the copy in TCRdb shows in-frame clones only, minus some. V and J calls and clone size are those listed in that table; D and trimming were worked out from the DNA. Of about 150,000 clones in the sample, roughly 90% are singletons; the top ten hold about 1.2%.

The sample taken for sequencing was PBMCs or T cells enriched from blood (not recorded which). The source of this sequence is a woman in her thirties with acute COVID-19. The gene calls are TRBV5-4 and TRBJ2-7; 10 nucleotides match TRBD2. CDR3 DNA sequence: TGTGCCAGCAGCTTGGAAGCGGGAGGGGGCGAGCAGTACTTC. It translates to CASSLEAGGGEQYF.